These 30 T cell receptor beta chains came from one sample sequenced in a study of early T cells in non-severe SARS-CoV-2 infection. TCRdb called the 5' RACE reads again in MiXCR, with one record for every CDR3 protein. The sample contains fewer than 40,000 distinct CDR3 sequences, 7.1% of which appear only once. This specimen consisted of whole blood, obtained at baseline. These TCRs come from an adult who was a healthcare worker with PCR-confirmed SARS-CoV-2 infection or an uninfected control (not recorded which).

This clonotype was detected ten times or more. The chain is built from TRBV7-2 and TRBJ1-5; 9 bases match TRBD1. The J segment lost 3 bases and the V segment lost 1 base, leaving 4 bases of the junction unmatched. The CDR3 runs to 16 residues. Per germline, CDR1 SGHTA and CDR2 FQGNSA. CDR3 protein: CASSLVGTGPNQPQHF. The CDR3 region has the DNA TGTGCCAGCAGCTTAGTAGGGACAGGGCCCAATCAGCCCCAGCATTTT. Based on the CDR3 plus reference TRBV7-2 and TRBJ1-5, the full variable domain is GAGVSQSPSNKVTEKGKDVELRCDPISGHTALYWYRQSLGQGLEFLIYFQGNSAPDKSGLPSDRFSAERTGGSVSTLTIQRTQQEDSAVYLCASSLVGTGPNQPQHFGDGTRLSIL.

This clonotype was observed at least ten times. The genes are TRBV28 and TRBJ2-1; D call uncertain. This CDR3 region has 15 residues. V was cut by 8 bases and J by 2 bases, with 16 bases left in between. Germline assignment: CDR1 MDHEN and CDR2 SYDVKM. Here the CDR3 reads CASVTGPIAYNEQFF. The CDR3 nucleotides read TGTGCCAGCGTCACTGGACCCATAGCCTACAATGAGCAGTTCTTC.

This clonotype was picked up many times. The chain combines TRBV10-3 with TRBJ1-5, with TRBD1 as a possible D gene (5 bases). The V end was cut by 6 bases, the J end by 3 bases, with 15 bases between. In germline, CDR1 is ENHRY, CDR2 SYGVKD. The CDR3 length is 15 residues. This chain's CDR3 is CAIRGDDSLNQPQHF. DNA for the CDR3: TGTGCCATCAGGGGGGACGACAGCCTCAATCAGCCCCAGCATTTT.

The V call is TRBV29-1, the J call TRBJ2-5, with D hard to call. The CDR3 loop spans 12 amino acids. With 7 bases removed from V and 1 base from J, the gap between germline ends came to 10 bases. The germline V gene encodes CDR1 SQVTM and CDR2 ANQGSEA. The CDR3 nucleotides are TGCAGCGCCCGGGCGGCCCAAGAGACCCAGTACTTC. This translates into CSARAAQETQYF.

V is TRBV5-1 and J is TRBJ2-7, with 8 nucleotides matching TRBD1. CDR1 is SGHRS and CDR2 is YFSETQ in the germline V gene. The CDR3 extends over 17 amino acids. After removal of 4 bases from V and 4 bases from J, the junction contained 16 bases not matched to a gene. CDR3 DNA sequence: TGCGCCAGCAGCCCTACGCCAGGGGGCTCTATGATTTACGAGCAGTACGTC. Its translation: CASSPTPGGSMIYEQYV.

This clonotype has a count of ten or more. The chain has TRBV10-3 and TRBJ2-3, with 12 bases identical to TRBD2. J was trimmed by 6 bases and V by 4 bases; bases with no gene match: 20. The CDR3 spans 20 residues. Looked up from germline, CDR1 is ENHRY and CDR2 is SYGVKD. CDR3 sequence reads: CAISVQPSGTSGRRWDTQYF. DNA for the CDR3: TGTGCCATCAGTGTTCAGCCGTCTGGCACTAGCGGGAGGAGGTGGGATACGCAGTATTTT.

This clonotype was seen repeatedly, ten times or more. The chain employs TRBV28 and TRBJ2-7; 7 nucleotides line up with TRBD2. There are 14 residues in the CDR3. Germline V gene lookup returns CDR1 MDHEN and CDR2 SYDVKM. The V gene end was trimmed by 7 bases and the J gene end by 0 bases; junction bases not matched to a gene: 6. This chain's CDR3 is CASTGGRASYEQYF. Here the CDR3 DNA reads TGTGCCAGCACCGGAGGGAGGGCCTCCTACGAGCAGTACTTC.

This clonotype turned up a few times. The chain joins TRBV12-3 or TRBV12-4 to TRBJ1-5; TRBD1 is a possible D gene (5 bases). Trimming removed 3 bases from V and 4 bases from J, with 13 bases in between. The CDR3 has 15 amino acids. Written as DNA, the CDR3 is TGTGCCAGCAGTTTTACGGGCAGGGCTAATCAGCCCCAGCATTTT. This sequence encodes CASSFTGRANQPQHF.

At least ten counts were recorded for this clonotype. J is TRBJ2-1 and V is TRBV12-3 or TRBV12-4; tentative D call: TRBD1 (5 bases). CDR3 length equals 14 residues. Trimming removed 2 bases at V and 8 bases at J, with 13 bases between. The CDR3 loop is CASSLLQGRDEQFF. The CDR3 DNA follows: TGTGCCAGCAGTTTATTGCAGGGAAGGGATGAGCAGTTCTTC.

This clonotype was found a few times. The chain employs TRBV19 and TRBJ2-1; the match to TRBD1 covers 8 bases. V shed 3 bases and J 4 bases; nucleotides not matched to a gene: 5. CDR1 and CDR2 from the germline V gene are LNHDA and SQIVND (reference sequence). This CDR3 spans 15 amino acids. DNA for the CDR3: TGTGCCAGTAGTATCCAGGGGGCCACGTACAATGAGCAGTTCTTC. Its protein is CASSIQGATYNEQFF.

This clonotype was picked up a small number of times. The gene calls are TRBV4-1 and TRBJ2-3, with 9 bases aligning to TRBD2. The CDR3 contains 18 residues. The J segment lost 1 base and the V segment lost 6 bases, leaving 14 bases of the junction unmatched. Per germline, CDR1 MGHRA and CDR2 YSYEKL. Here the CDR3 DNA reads TGCGCCAGCAGACCCCTAGCGGGGTTTCGACCCGGCACAGATACGCAGTATTTT. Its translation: CASRPLAGFRPGTDTQYF.

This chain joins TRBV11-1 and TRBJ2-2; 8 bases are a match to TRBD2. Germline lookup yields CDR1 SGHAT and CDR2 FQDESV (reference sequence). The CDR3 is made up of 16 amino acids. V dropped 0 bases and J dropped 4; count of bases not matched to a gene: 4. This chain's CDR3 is CASSLATTSVTGELFF. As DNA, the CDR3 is TGTGCCAGCAGCTTAGCTACGACTAGCGTCACCGGGGAGCTGTTTTTT.

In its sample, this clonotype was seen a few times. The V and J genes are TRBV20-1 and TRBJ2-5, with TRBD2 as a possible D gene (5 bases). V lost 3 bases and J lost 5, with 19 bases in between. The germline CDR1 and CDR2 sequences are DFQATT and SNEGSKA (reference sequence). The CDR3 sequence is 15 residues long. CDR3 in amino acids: CSASFRSGRSETQYF. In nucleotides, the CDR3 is TGCAGTGCTAGTTTTCGCAGCGGTCGTTCGGAGACCCAGTACTTC.

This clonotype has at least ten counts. DNA of the CDR3: TGTGCCAGCACCGATGGGGTCCTAGGCACAGATACGCAGTATTTT. Translating it yields CASTDGVLGTDTQYF. The rearrangement links TRBV28 to TRBJ2-3; D gene ambiguous. The V gene lost 7 bases and the J gene lost 1 base, with 15 bases spanning the gap. The CDR3 totals 15 residues. Per the germline V gene, CDR1 is MDHEN and CDR2 is SYDVKM.

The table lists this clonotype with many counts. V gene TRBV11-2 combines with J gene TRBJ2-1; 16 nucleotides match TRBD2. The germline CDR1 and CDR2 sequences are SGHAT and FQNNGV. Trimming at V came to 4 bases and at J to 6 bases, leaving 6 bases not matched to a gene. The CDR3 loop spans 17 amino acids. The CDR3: CASSSTGTSGRGNEQFF. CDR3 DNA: TGTGCCAGCAGCTCAACAGGGACTAGCGGGAGGGGCAATGAGCAGTTCTTC.

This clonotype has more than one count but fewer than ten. CDR3 nucleotides: TGTGCCAGCAGTCCCACAGGGCACGGAGGAACCGGGGAGCTGTTTTTT. It codes for CASSPTGHGGTGELFF. J is TRBJ2-2 and V is TRBV27; possibly TRBD1 for D (6 bases). The CDR3 loop spans 16 amino acids. V shed 5 bases and J shed 5 bases, with 18 bases lying between them. CDR1 and CDR2 (germline): MNHEY, SMNVEV (reference sequence).

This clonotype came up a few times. CDR3 DNA: TGTGCCAGCAGTCACCGACTAGCGGGAAGTGAGCAGTTCTTC. Encoded protein: CASSHRLAGSEQFF. This sequence joins TRBV6-2 or TRBV6-3 and TRBJ2-1, with 11 bases lining up with TRBD2. CDR3 size: 14 residues. J lost 9 bases, V lost 5 bases, and 6 bases had no gene match. Germline CDR1 and CDR2: MNHEY and SVGEGT.

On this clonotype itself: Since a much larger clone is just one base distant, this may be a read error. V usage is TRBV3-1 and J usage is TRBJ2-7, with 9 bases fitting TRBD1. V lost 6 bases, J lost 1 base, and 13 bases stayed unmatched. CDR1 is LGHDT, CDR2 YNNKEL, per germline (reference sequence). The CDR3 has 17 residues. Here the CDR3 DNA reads TGTGCCAGCAGTTCCGACACTTCCGGGACAGGGTCCTACGAGCAGTACTTC. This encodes CASSSDTSGTGSYEQYF.

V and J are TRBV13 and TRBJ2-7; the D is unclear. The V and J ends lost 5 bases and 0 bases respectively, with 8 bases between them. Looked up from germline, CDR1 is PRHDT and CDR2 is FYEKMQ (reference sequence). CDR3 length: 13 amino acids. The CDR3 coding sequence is TGTGCCAGCAGCCGGCTGGGCTCCTACGAGCAGTACTTC. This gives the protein CASSRLGSYEQYF.

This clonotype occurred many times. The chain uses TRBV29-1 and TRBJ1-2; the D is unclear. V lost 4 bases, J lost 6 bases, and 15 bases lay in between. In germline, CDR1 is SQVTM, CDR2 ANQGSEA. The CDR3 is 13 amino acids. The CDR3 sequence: CSVAVGGSHGYTF. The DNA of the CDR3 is TGCAGCGTTGCGGTTGGAGGGAGCCATGGCTACACCTTC.

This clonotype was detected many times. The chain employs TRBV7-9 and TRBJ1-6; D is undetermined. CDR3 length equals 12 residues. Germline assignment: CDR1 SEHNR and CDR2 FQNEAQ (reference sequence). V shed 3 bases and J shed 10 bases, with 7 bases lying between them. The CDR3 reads CASSFEGSPLHF. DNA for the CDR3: TGTGCCAGCAGCTTTGAAGGGTCACCCCTCCACTTT.

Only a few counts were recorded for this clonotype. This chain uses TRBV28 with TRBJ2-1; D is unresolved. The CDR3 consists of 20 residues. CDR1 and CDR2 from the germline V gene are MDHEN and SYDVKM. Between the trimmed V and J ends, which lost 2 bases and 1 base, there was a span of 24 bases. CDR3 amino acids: CASSLDIMGLGFGSYNEQFF. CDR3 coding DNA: TGTGCCAGCAGTTTAGATATTATGGGTTTGGGTTTTGGGTCCTACAATGAGCAGTTCTTC.

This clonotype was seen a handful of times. CDR3 DNA sequence: TGTGCCAGCAGCTTAGATAGGAAGAGGACTAGCGGGAAAGAGACCCAGTACTTC. It translates to CASSLDRKRTSGKETQYF. V and J are TRBV7-2 and TRBJ2-5; 12 nucleotides line up with TRBD2. Germline CDR1 reads SGHTA; CDR2 reads FQGNSA. The CDR3 extends over 18 amino acids. V lost 1 base and J lost 3; bases outside the gene matches: 9.

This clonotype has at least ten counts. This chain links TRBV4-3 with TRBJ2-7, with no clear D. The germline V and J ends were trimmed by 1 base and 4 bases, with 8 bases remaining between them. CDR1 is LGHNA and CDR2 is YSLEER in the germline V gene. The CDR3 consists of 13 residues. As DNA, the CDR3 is TGCGCCAGCAGCCAAGGTACGATTTACGAGCAGTACGTC. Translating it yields CASSQGTIYEQYV.

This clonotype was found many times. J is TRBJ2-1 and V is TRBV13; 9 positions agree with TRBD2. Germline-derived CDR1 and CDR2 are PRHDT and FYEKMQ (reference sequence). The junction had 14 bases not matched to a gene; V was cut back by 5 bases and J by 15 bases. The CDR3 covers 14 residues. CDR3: CASSAPGLARGPFF. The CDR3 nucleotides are TGTGCCAGCAGCGCCCCGGGACTAGCTAGAGGGCCGTTCTTC. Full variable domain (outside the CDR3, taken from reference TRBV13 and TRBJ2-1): AAGVIQSPRHLIKEKRETATLKCYPIPRHDTVYWYQQGPGQDPQFLISFYEKMQSDKGSIPDRFSAQQFSDYHSELNMSSLELGDSALYFCASSAPGLARGPFFGPGTRLTVL.

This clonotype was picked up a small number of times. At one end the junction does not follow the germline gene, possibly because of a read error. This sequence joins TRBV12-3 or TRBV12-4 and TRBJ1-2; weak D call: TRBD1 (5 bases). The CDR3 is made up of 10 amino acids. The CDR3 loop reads CASGDLIYGF. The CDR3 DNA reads TGTGCCAGCGGGGACCTTATCTACGGCTTC.

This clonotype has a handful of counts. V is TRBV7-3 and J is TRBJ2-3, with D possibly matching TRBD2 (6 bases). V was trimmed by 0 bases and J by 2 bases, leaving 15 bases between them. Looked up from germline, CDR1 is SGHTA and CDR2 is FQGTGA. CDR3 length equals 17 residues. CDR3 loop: CASSLTSAGGNTDTQYF. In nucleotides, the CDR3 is TGTGCCAGCAGCTTAACGAGTGCGGGCGGGAACACAGATACGCAGTATTTT.

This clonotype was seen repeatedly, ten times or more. The CDR3 DNA sequence: TGTGCCAGCAGGGCCGGACAGGGAGGGATCTACGAGCAGTACTTC. Its translation is CASRAGQGGIYEQYF. The chain employs TRBV2 and TRBJ2-7, with D possibly TRBD1 on 8 matching bases. CDR1 is SNHLY and CDR2 is FYNNEI in the germline V gene. The CDR3 loop spans 15 amino acids. V dropped 6 bases and J dropped 3 bases, with 18 bases sitting between them.

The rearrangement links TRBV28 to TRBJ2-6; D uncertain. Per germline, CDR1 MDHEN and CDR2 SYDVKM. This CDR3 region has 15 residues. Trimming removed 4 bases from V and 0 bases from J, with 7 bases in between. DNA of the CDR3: TGTGCCAGCAGTTCCTCAGGCTCTGGGGCCAACGTCCTGACTTTC. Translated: CASSSSGSGANVLTF. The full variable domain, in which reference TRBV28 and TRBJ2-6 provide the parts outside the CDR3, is DVKVTQSSRYLVKRTGEKVFLECVQDMDHENMFWYRQDPGLGLRLIYFSYDVKMKEKGDIPEGYSVSREKKERFSLILESASTNQTSMYLCASSSSGSGANVLTFGAGSRLTVL.

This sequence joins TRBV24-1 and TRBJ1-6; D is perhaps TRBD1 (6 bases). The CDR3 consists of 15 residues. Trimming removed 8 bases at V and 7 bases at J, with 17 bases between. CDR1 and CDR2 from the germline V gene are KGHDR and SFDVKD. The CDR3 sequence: CATKTSDRDNSPLHF. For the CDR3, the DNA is TGTGCCACCAAAACTTCGGACAGAGACAATTCACCCCTCCACTTT.